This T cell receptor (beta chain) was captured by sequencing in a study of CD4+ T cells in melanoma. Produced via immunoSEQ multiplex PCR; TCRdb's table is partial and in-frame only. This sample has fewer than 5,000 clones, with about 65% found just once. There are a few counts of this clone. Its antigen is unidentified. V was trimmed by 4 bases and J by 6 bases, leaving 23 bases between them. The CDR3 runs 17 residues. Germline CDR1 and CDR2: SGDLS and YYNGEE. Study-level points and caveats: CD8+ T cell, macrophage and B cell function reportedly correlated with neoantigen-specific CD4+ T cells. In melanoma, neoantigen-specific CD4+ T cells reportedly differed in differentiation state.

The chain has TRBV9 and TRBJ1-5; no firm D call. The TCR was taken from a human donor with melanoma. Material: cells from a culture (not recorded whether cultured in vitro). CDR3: CASSPPSPDKISQPQHF. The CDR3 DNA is TGTGCCAGCAGCCCCCCGTCCCCAGACAAGATAAGTCAGCCCCAGCATTTT. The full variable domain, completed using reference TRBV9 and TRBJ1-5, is DSGVTQTPKHLITATGQRVTLRCSPRSGDLSVYWYQQSLDQGLQFLIQYYNGEERAKGNILERFSAQQFPDLHSELNLSSLELGDSALYFCASSPPSPDKISQPQHFGDGTRLSIL.